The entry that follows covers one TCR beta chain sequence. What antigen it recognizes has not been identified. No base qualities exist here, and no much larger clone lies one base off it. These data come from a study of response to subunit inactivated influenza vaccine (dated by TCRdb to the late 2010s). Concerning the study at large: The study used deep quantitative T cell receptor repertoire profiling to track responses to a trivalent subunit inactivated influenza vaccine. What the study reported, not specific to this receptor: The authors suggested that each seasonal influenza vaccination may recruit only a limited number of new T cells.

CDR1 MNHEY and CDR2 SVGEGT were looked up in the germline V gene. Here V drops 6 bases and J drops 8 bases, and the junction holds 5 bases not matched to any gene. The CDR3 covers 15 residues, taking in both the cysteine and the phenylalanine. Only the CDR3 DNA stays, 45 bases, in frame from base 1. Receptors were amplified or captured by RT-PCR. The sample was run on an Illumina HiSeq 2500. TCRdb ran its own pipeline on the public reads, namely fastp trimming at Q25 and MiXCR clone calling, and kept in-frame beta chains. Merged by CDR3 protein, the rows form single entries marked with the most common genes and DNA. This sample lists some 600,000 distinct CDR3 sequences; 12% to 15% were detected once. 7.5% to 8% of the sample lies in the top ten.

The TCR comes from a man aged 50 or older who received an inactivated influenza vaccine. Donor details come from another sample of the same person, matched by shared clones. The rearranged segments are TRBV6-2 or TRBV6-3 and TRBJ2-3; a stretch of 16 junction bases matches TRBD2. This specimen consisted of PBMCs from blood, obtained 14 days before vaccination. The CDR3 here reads CASRYGTSGGGTQYF. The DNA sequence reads TGTGCCAGCAGATACGGGACTAGCGGGGGGGGTACGCAGTATTTT.